The 30 T cell receptor beta chains below come from one sample, sequenced in a study of memory CD8 T cells in hepatitis C reinfection (TCRdb year 2017). This sample's time point label indicates: late/post reinfection, 12 to 24 weeks after detection. Sorted cells were sequenced directly ex vivo, with no in vitro expansion before TCR sequencing. The library was prepared using the immunoSEQ multiplex PCR assay. TCRdb obtained this table from immuneACCESS and retained in-frame rearrangements with V and J assigned. These tables miss some clones; where compared with another copy, unresolved V genes account for less than half of the shortfall, and the remainder is unexplained. The sample has around 4,800 clones on record, approximately 86% of them singletons. The top ten constitute roughly 26% of the sample. Sequenced input: naive CD8+ T cells sorted from blood. Read against the paper, the sample's cell subset or site label means: total naive CD8+CD45RO- T cells. The receptors stem from a middle-aged man with hepatitis C virus infection.

The chain links TRBV4-2 to TRBJ1-1, with 8 positions matching TRBD1. CDR3 length: 16 amino acids. From germline, CDR1 is LGHNA and CDR2 YNFKEQ. The trim removed 6 bases at V and 0 bases at J, leaving 9 bases unmatched. DNA of the CDR3: TGTGCCAGCAGTTCCCCGGGACAGGCTTTGAACACTGAAGCTTTCTTT. Translated, it gives CASSSPGQALNTEAFF.

This chain uses TRBV27 with TRBJ2-1; 8 positions match TRBD2. Germline V gene data show CDR1 as MNHEY and CDR2 as SMNVEV (reference sequence). J was trimmed by 5 bases and V by 2 bases; bases with no gene match: 2. CDR3 size: 14 residues. The CDR3 bases are TGTGCCAGCAGTTTAGCGGGAGGTAACAATGAGCAGTTCTTC. Protein: CASSLAGGNNEQFF.

This clone was seen a single time. The CDR3 reads CASSLGLGTDTQYF. The CDR3, as DNA: TGTGCCAGCAGCTTAGGTTTAGGCACAGATACGCAGTATTTT. The chain carries TRBV7-8 and TRBJ2-3; D is unclear. Germline V lookup: CDR1 SGHVS, CDR2 FQNEAQ. The CDR3 length is 14 residues. The ends were cut back, 1 base at V and 1 base at J, with 6 bases in the middle.

The chain employs TRBV6-5 and TRBJ2-7, with 8 bases that match TRBD1. The CDR3 is 13 amino acids. CDR1 and CDR2 from the germline V gene are MNHEY and SVGAGI. V trimming: 7 bases; J trimming: 3 bases; junction bases outside the gene matches: 5. The CDR3 loop is CASKKTGDYEQYF. DNA of the CDR3: TGTGCCAGCAAGAAGACAGGGGACTACGAGCAGTACTTC.

This clone was found once. The CDR3 bases are TGTGCCAGCAGCTTGAACGAGGTTCGGAACACTGAAGCTTTCTTT. Its translation: CASSLNEVRNTEAFF. This chain uses TRBV5-6 with TRBJ1-1, with D uncertain. The germline gives CDR1 SGHDT, CDR2 YYEEEE. CDR3 length: 15 amino acids. V was pared by 1 base and J by 1 base, with 11 bases between.

The chain combines TRBV29-1 with TRBJ2-5, with 9 bases aligning to TRBD2. CDR3 length equals 16 residues. Germline V lookup: CDR1 SQVTM, CDR2 ANQGSEA. Trimming took 0 bases from V and 4 from J; bases not matched to a gene: 9. The CDR3 sequence: CSVEDRAGGLGETQYF. The CDR3 DNA is TGCAGCGTTGAAGATAGGGCGGGAGGGTTGGGAGAGACCCAGTACTTC.

V is TRBV4-3 and J is TRBJ2-3; the match to TRBD2 covers 11 bases. Losses at the gene ends were 0 bases for V and 2 bases for J; bases not matched to a gene: 7. This CDR3 region has 18 residues. Germline loops: CDR1 LGHNA, CDR2 YSLEER. The CDR3 loop is CASSQEPGLAATTDTQYF. The CDR3 DNA sequence: TGCGCCAGCAGCCAAGAGCCGGGACTAGCGGCCACCACAGATACGCAGTATTTT.

The rearrangement links TRBV30 to TRBJ2-1, with 7 positions matching TRBD2. Trimming cost V 0 bases and J 0 bases; bases outside gene matches: 2. Germline CDR1 and CDR2: GTSNPN and SVGIG (reference sequence). The CDR3 runs to 15 residues. CDR3 amino acids: CAWSVGTTSYNEQFF. Written as DNA, the CDR3 is TGTGCCTGGAGTGTGGGGACTACCTCCTACAATGAGCAGTTCTTC. The full variable domain, with the rest looked up from reference TRBV30 and TRBJ2-1, is SQTIHQWPATLVQPVGSPLSLECTVEGTSNPNLYWYRQAAGRGLQLLFYSVGIGQISSEVPQNLSASRPQDRQFILSSKKLLLSDSGFYLCAWSVGTTSYNEQFFGPGTRLTVL.

This clone has only a few counts. This chain links TRBV6-1 with TRBJ2-2, with D uncertain. The CDR3 loop spans 12 amino acids. The V and J ends lost 8 bases and 3 bases respectively, with 7 bases between them. The germline V gene encodes CDR1 MNHNS and CDR2 SASEGT. CDR3 protein: CASEHHTGELFF. The CDR3 DNA reads TGTGCCAGCGAGCATCACACCGGGGAGCTGTTTTTT.

As DNA, the CDR3 is TGTGCCAGCAGCCCCCGGGACAGCTACGAGCAGTACTTC. Translating gives CASSPRDSYEQYF. V is TRBV14 and J is TRBJ2-5; 7 bases are shared with TRBD1. The DNA end is a closer match to TRBJ2-7, so the J assignment may be wrong. This CDR3 region has 13 residues. CDR1 is SGHDN, CDR2 FVKESK, per germline.

The chain carries TRBV5-1 and TRBJ2-5; tentatively, D is TRBD2 (6 bases). The CDR3 is 15 residues long. CDR1 is SGHRS and CDR2 is YFSETQ in the germline V gene. Trimming shortened V by 1 base and J by 2 bases, and 12 bases separated the two germline ends. In nucleotides, the CDR3 is TGCGCCAGCAGCTTGCACGCGGCGGGACAAGAGACCCAGTACTTC. Protein sequence: CASSLHAAGQETQYF.

The chain has TRBV10-3 and TRBJ2-1; 12 bases agree with TRBD2. In germline, CDR1 is ENHRY, CDR2 SYGVKD. The CDR3 extends over 15 amino acids. The ends lost 4 bases at V and 7 bases at J; junction bases unmatched: 5. The CDR3 nucleotides are TGTGCCATCAGTGCGGAACTAGCGGGAGGTAATGAGCAGTTCTTC. As protein: CAISAELAGGNEQFF.

This clone showed up just a few times. The chain couples TRBV28 to TRBJ2-1; possible D gene TRBD2, 6 bases. This CDR3 region has 15 residues. CDR1 and CDR2 from the germline V gene are MDHEN and SYDVKM. Trimming pared 3 bases from V and 9 bases from J, leaving 18 bases between. The CDR3 DNA reads TGTGCCAGCAGTTTTACTAGCCCCTCCTTTCGTGAGCAGTTCTTC. This translates into CASSFTSPSFREQFF.

The chain is built from TRBV9 and TRBJ1-5, with a weak D call TRBD1 (5 bases). With 4 bases removed from V and 4 bases from J, the gap between germline ends came to 15 bases. Germline-derived CDR1 and CDR2 are SGDLS and YYNGEE. The CDR3 spans 15 residues. CDR3 loop: CASSREGAMNQPQHF. CDR3 DNA sequence: TGTGCCAGCAGCCGCGAAGGGGCAATGAATCAGCCCCAGCATTTT.

The chain carries TRBV6-5 and TRBJ2-5; tentatively, D is TRBD2 (6 bases). The CDR3 extends over 13 amino acids. Between the trimmed V and J ends, which lost 4 bases and 4 bases, there was a span of 10 bases. In germline, CDR1 is MNHEY, CDR2 SVGAGI. The CDR3 DNA reads TGTGCCAGCAGTTCTGGGGGGTCAGAGACCCAGTACTTC. Protein product: CASSSGGSETQYF.

The chain employs TRBV7-9 and TRBJ1-2; D call uncertain. Germline CDR1 SEHNR, CDR2 FQNEAQ (reference sequence). The length of the CDR3 is 16 residues. V lost 5 bases and J 2 bases, leaving 18 bases between the germline ends. As DNA, the CDR3 is TGTGCCAGCAGCGATGGGAGCAACCTTTACAACTATGGCTACACCTTC. Translating it yields CASSDGSNLYNYGYTF.

The rearrangement links TRBV28 to TRBJ2-3, with 12 positions matching TRBD2. CDR3 length: 16 residues. The trim removed 5 bases at V and 2 bases at J, leaving 5 bases unmatched. The germline V gene has CDR1 MDHEN and CDR2 SYDVKM. As DNA, the CDR3 is TGTGCCAGCAGTCACCGGACTAGCGGGATCACAGATACGCAGTATTTT. Protein sequence: CASSHRTSGITDTQYF.

The chain combines TRBV6-1 with TRBJ2-1; 9 nucleotides match TRBD2. V was pared by 0 bases and J by 10 bases, with 13 bases of the junction left unmatched. Germline assignment: CDR1 MNHNS and CDR2 SASEGT. CDR3 size: 17 residues. The CDR3 DNA reads as TGTGCCAGCAGTGAAGCGCTGTCGGGCGGGAGGGCCGGAGAGCAGTTCTTC. Residues: CASSEALSGGRAGEQFF.

This clone was observed a few times. The DNA for the CDR3 is TGTGCCAGCAGCTTTCGACAGGCCTTCTTGAACACTGAAGCTTTCTTT. It translates to CASSFRQAFLNTEAFF. This rearrangement joins TRBV13 to TRBJ1-1; D is possibly TRBD1 (6 bases). V gave up 3 bases and J gave up 0 bases, with 14 bases separating them. There are 16 residues in the CDR3. The germline V gene encodes CDR1 PRHDT and CDR2 FYEKMQ (reference sequence).

The gene calls are TRBV2 and TRBJ2-3; TRBD2 is a possible D gene (5 bases). Germline CDR1 SNHLY, CDR2 FYNNEI. V was trimmed by 8 bases and J by 4 bases, leaving 13 bases between them. The CDR3 is made up of 13 amino acids. Written as DNA, the CDR3 is TGTGCCAGCGGGCTAGCTATGTCAGATACGCAGTATTTT. Amino acid sequence: CASGLAMSDTQYF.

By share, this clone ranks as medium-sized. V is TRBV18 and J is TRBJ1-2; the D gene is possibly TRBD1 (6 bases). V lost 3 bases and J lost 4, with 12 bases in between. This CDR3 has 14 amino acids. Germline CDR1 reads KGHSH; CDR2 reads LQKENI. CDR3 sequence (DNA): TGTGCCAGCTCACCGGTTAGGGGGATCTATGGCTACACCTTC. Translation: CASSPVRGIYGYTF.

This CDR3 reads CASSEKSDAEQYF. CDR3 coding DNA: TGCGCCAGCAGTGAAAAGAGCGATGCCGAGCAGTACTTC. The gene calls are TRBV10-2 and TRBJ2-7, with unresolved D. Germline CDR1 reads WSHSY; CDR2 reads SAAADI. Deletions cut 3 bases from V and 6 bases from J, with 12 bases between. The CDR3 loop spans 13 amino acids.

The rearrangement uses TRBV6-5 and TRBJ2-7; 13 bases line up with TRBD2. V dropped 8 bases and J dropped 9; count of bases not matched to a gene: 13. Looked up from germline, CDR1 is MNHEY and CDR2 is SVGAGI. CDR3 length: 15 amino acids. CDR3 sequence reads: CASQAWTSGSDVQYF. The DNA of the CDR3 is TGTGCCAGCCAGGCCTGGACTAGCGGGAGTGATGTGCAGTACTTC.

V usage is TRBV4-2 and J usage is TRBJ1-4; possible D gene TRBD1, 6 bases. CDR1 and CDR2 (germline): LGHNA, YNFKEQ. The V end lost 0 bases, the J end lost 8 bases, and 19 bases lay between the germline ends. The CDR3 has 17 amino acids. CDR3: CASSQDLLTGQVEKLFF. The CDR3 region has the DNA TGTGCCAGCAGCCAAGATCTCCTTACGGGACAAGTCGAAAAACTGTTTTTT.

V gene TRBV28 combines with J gene TRBJ2-7; 8 bases line up with TRBD2. CDR1 and CDR2 (germline): MDHEN, SYDVKM. The CDR3 is made up of 13 amino acids. V was pared by 5 bases and J by 2 bases, with 2 bases of the junction left unmatched. The CDR3 loop reads CASSAGLAYEQYF. In nucleotides, the CDR3 is TGTGCCAGCAGTGCGGGACTAGCCTACGAGCAGTACTTC.

The V call is TRBV7-3, the J call TRBJ2-3, with D unresolved. The CDR3 covers 12 residues. Trimming stripped 1 base from V and 6 bases from J, with 5 bases between. CDR1 and CDR2 (germline): SGHTA, FQGTGA. Here the CDR3 DNA reads TGTGCCAGCAGCTTAATCGGGGATACGCAGTATTTT. Translated: CASSLIGDTQYF.

The CDR3 reads CASSLSKGTPSYEQYF. CDR3 sequence (DNA): TGTGCCAGCAGTTTATCGAAGGGGACTCCCTCCTACGAGCAGTACTTC. This chain connects TRBV27 to TRBJ2-7; possible D gene TRBD2, 6 bases. Trimming took off 0 bases at V and 0 bases at J, with 12 bases between the two ends. Germline-derived CDR1 and CDR2 are MNHEY and SMNVEV (reference sequence). CDR3 length equals 16 residues.

This rearrangement joins TRBV30 to TRBJ1-3; D not certain. V lost 3 bases to trimming and J lost 0 bases, with 3 bases between them. Germline V gene lookup returns CDR1 GTSNPN and CDR2 SVGIG (reference sequence). The CDR3 loop spans 12 amino acids. The DNA of the CDR3 is TGTGCCTGGAGCGGCTCTGGAAACACCATATATTTT. Its protein product is CAWSGSGNTIYF.

This clone was detected a few times. The rearrangement uses TRBV27 and TRBJ2-7, with 10 bases matching TRBD1. The CDR3 has 14 amino acids. Germline lookup yields CDR1 MNHEY and CDR2 SMNVEV (reference sequence). V lost 4 bases and J lost 4; bases outside the gene matches: 4. CDR3: CASSSWDRGYEQYF. In DNA, the CDR3 is TGTGCCAGCAGTTCATGGGACAGGGGATACGAGCAGTACTTC.

This clone was seen a handful of times. The chain couples TRBV2 to TRBJ1-4; D is uncertain. The V gene's germline CDR1 is SNHLY and CDR2 FYNNEI. The CDR3 contains 14 residues. V lost 4 bases and J lost 4, with 10 bases in between. CDR3 in DNA: TGTGCCAGCAGTGCGGACGGACTTAATGAAAAACTGTTTTTT. The encoded protein is CASSADGLNEKLFF.